This T cell receptor (beta chain) stems from a study of CD8+ T cells in alopecia areata. Study-wide results and caveats: Alopecia totalis/universalis scalp especially showed more expanded CD8+ clones than normal scalp. Possibly as an HLA-related effect, TCR sharing across patients appeared less clear than in mice.

V shed 7 bases and J 3 bases; nucleotides not matched to a gene: 13. This CDR3 is built from 16 residues. The V gene's germline CDR1 is SNHLY and CDR2 FYNNEI. Sequencing used cDNA as its template, made by extracting RNA and reverse transcribing it. Here immunoSEQ multiplex PCR was the method, and the copy in TCRdb shows in-frame clones only, minus some. The sample lists more than 95,000 clones, 47% occurring once. Turning to this clone: The antigen remains unidentified.

The material sequenced was NKG2D-low CD8+ T cells sorted from blood. J is TRBJ2-3 and V is TRBV2; TRBD2 agrees at 7 bases. The receptor was derived from a human donor with alopecia areata. The CDR3 reads CASTDIAGEGTDTQYF. CDR3 nucleotide sequence: TGTGCCAGCACCGACATTGCGGGAGAAGGGACAGATACGCAGTATTTT. The variable domain in full, completed from reference TRBV2 and TRBJ2-3, reads EPEVTQTPSHQVTQMGQEVILRCVPISNHLYFYWYRQILGQKVEFLVSFYNNEISEKSEIFDDQFSVERPDGSNFTLKIRSTKLEDSAMYFCASTDIAGEGTDTQYFGPGTRLTVL.